This TCR beta chain was sequenced for a study of OX40 agonist ivuxolimab in advanced cancers. The repertoire was sequenced with immunoSEQ multiplex PCR; TCRdb's copy has only in-frame clones and lacks some. The profile shows 69,000 or so clones, around 84% of them singletons. Germline CDR1 is KGHSH and CDR2 is LQKENI. Trimming removed 1 base at V and 7 bases at J, with 19 bases between. The length of the CDR3 is 17 residues. The rearrangement uses TRBV18 and TRBJ1-4; D not resolved. Sequencing was performed on CD4+ or CD8+ T cells sorted from blood, taken in a trial of the OX40 agonist ivuxolimab. The origin of this receptor is an adult with an advanced solid tumor such as melanoma, head and neck, liver or kidney cancer. The CDR3 bases are TGTGCCAGCTCACCACTAACCCTCATGGGGTCGGGTGAAAAACTGTTTTTT. This translates into CASSPLTLMGSGEKLFF.